The 25 T cell receptor beta chains below all came from one sample that was sequenced in a study of technical replicates of blood from a few donors. This table comes from immunoSEQ multiplex PCR, and its TCRdb copy is limited to in-frame clones, with some not included. The sample lists roughly 79,000 clones, around 96% occurring once. Material: T cells isolated from PBMCs. Receptor source: a human donor in good health.

The table lists this clone with a count of one. The V call is TRBV4-1, the J call TRBJ1-5; tentatively, D is TRBD1 (5 bases). V lost 1 base, J lost 7 bases, and 14 bases lay in between. The CDR3 consists of 15 residues. Germline V gene data show CDR1 as MGHRA and CDR2 as YSYEKL. The CDR3 sequence: CASSQVQGILQPQHF. CDR3 sequence (DNA): TGCGCCAGCAGCCAAGTTCAGGGAATTCTCCAGCCCCAGCATTTT.

The chain is built from TRBV28 and TRBJ2-3; unclear D gene. Germline-derived CDR1 and CDR2 are MDHEN and SYDVKM. The CDR3 sequence is 14 residues long. Deletions cut 6 bases from V and 1 base from J, with 11 bases between. The DNA of the CDR3 is TGTGCCAGCAGAATGTCCCCTGGCACAGATACGCAGTATTTT. It specifies CASRMSPGTDTQYF.

The chain recombines TRBV2 with TRBJ2-5; 8 positions agree with TRBD1. The CDR3 length is 12 residues. J lost 1 base, V lost 11 bases, and 3 bases had no gene match. Germline values: CDR1 SNHLY, CDR2 FYNNEI. This CDR3 reads CAADRVQETQYF. CDR3 DNA: TGTGCCGCGGACAGGGTCCAAGAGACCCAGTACTTC.

The CDR3 DNA follows: TGTGCCAGCTCACCACCGCCCAGGGGTGGAGAGACCCAGTACTTC. Encoded protein: CASSPPPRGGETQYF. The chain recombines TRBV18 with TRBJ2-5; a possible D gene is TRBD1 (6 bases). The V and J ends lost 0 bases and 4 bases respectively, with 12 bases between them. CDR3 size: 15 residues. Germline CDR1 is KGHSH and CDR2 is LQKENI.

The chain uses TRBV7-6 and TRBJ2-2, with D possibly being TRBD2 (6 bases). CDR3 size: 17 residues. Trimming cost V 3 bases and J 4 bases, with 18 bases left between them. Germline values: CDR1 SGHVS, CDR2 FNYEAQ. CDR3 sequence reads: CASSFRVGAGRTGELFF. CDR3 bases: TGTGCCAGCAGCTTCCGGGTGGGAGCGGGCCGCACCGGGGAGCTGTTTTTT. Full variable domain (missing parts from reference TRBV7-6 and TRBJ2-2): GAGVSQSPRYKVTKRGQDVALRCDPISGHVSLYWYRQALGQGPEFLTYFNYEAQQDKSGLPNDRFSAERPEGSISTLTIQRTEQRDSAMYRCASSFRVGAGRTGELFFGEGSRLTVL.

The chain recombines TRBV6-5 with TRBJ2-3; the match to TRBD2 covers 7 bases. The V gene end was trimmed by 5 bases and the J gene end by 0 bases; junction bases not matched to a gene: 5. This CDR3 comprises 15 residues. The germline gives CDR1 MNHEY, CDR2 SVGAGI. CDR3 protein: CASSARLASTDTQYF. CDR3 in DNA: TGTGCCAGCAGTGCCCGACTAGCCAGCACAGATACGCAGTATTTT.

The J gene is TRBJ1-2, the V gene TRBV5-4; possibly TRBD1 for D (6 bases). The CDR3 is made up of 16 amino acids. Deletions cut 0 bases from V and 4 bases from J, with 16 bases between. Germline V gene data show CDR1 as SGHNT and CDR2 as YYREEE (reference sequence). CDR3 residues: CASSLALLQGSYGYTF. CDR3 DNA sequence: TGTGCCAGCAGCTTGGCTCTCCTCCAGGGGAGCTATGGCTACACCTTC. The variable domain in full, completed from reference TRBV5-4 and TRBJ1-2, reads ETGVTQSPTHLIKTRGQQVTLRCSSQSGHNTVSWYQQALGQGPQFIFQYYREEENGRGNFPPRFSGLQFPNYSSELNVNALELDDSALYLCASSLALLQGSYGYTFGSGTRLTVV.

This clone was detected once. J is TRBJ2-1 and V is TRBV30; no firm D call. This CDR3 contains 12 residues. V shed 1 base and J shed 9 bases, with 10 bases lying between them. The V gene's germline CDR1 is GTSNPN and CDR2 SVGIG (reference sequence). CDR3 sequence reads: CAWSANGVEQFF. CDR3 nucleotides: TGTGCCTGGAGTGCTAACGGAGTTGAGCAGTTCTTC.

CDR3 residues: CASSASPGTIYF. CDR3 coding DNA: TGTGCCAGCAGTGCCTCCCCCGGGACCATATATTTT. This chain links TRBV2 with TRBJ1-3; D is undetermined. Per germline, CDR1 SNHLY and CDR2 FYNNEI. The CDR3 is 12 amino acids. V was shortened by 4 bases and J by 10 bases, with 11 bases between the two germline ends.

About this clone itself: The junction differs from germline at one of its ends, possibly a read error. The chain couples TRBV5-1 to TRBJ2-7; 8 bases match TRBD2. The germline gives CDR1 SGHRS, CDR2 YFSETQ. CDR3 length equals 13 residues. The CDR3 sequence is CASSLVSGTAQYF. For the CDR3, the DNA is TGCGCCAGCAGTTTGGTTAGCGGGACCGCTCAGTACTTC.

V gene TRBV7-2 combines with J gene TRBJ2-7; 13 bases are shared with TRBD2. The CDR3 length is 16 residues. The trim removed 4 bases at V and 7 bases at J, leaving 10 bases unmatched. Germline V gene sequence: CDR1 SGHTA, CDR2 FQGNSA. This CDR3 reads CASSSWTSGSRGEQYF. Here the CDR3 DNA reads TGTGCCAGCAGCTCATGGACTAGCGGGAGCAGAGGAGAGCAGTACTTC.

The chain carries TRBV6-1 and TRBJ1-5; maybe TRBD1 (5 bases). Trimming left V 6 bases short and J 5 bases short, with 17 bases between. CDR1 is MNHNS and CDR2 is SASEGT in the germline V gene. The CDR3 totals 15 residues. CDR3 protein: CASSNSAWGDQPQHF. CDR3 DNA: TGTGCCAGCAGCAACAGCGCCTGGGGCGATCAGCCCCAGCATTTT.

This chain joins TRBV28 and TRBJ1-2, with TRBD1 identical over 9 bases. V lost 6 bases and J lost 4; bases outside the gene matches: 6. This CDR3 has 14 residues. CDR1 and CDR2 from the germline V gene are MDHEN and SYDVKM. CDR3 bases: TGTGCCAGCAGGGTGACAGGGGGGGGCTATGGCTACACCTTC. It translates to CASRVTGGGYGYTF.

This chain connects TRBV11-2 to TRBJ2-1; the match to TRBD2 covers 7 bases. Germline V gene data show CDR1 as SGHAT and CDR2 as FQNNGV. The CDR3 has 14 amino acids. V was clipped by 1 base and J by 4 bases; unmatched bases: 1. The CDR3 spells CASSLGGGYNEQFF. CDR3 coding DNA: TGTGCCAGCAGCTTAGGGGGGGGGTACAATGAGCAGTTCTTC.

This clone was seen once. The chain is built from TRBV11-2 and TRBJ2-1; 14 bases line up with TRBD2. The CDR3 runs to 19 residues. Germline-derived CDR1 and CDR2 are SGHAT and FQNNGV. Trimming removed 5 bases from V and 1 base from J; junction bases left unmatched: 10. This CDR3 is CASSSLTSGRAWSYNEQFF. DNA for the CDR3: TGTGCCAGCAGCAGCCTGACTAGCGGGAGGGCCTGGTCCTACAATGAGCAGTTCTTC.

CDR3: CASSVAAREWGYTF. In DNA, the CDR3 is TGTGCCAGCAGCGTAGCTGCCAGGGAATGGGGCTACACCTTC. The chain has TRBV9 and TRBJ1-2; D perhaps matches TRBD1 (5 bases). Germline V gives CDR1 SGDLS, CDR2 YYNGEE. The V end lost 0 bases, the J end lost 8 bases, and 14 bases lay between the germline ends. The CDR3 is 14 amino acids.

The rearrangement uses TRBV9 and TRBJ2-1; D unclear. V was clipped by 1 base and J by 0 bases, with 8 bases between them. Per the germline V gene, CDR1 is SGDLS and CDR2 is YYNGEE. The CDR3 spans 15 residues. CDR3 bases: TGTGCCAGCAGCGTATTCGAGAGCTCCTACAATGAGCAGTTCTTC. This encodes CASSVFESSYNEQFF.

The chain links TRBV7-8 to TRBJ2-3, with D possibly matching TRBD2 (6 bases). Germline V CDR1 and CDR2: SGHVS, FQNEAQ. The V end was cut by 7 bases, the J end by 1 base, with 18 bases between. CDR3 length equals 16 residues. The CDR3: CASIPAGASGTDTQYF. The CDR3 region has the DNA TGTGCCAGCATCCCCGCTGGGGCTAGCGGCACAGATACGCAGTATTTT.

The rearrangement uses TRBV11-2 and TRBJ2-2; 10 bases map to TRBD2. This CDR3 contains 17 residues. Losses at the gene ends were 3 bases for V and 5 bases for J; bases not matched to a gene: 9. The V gene's germline CDR1 is SGHAT and CDR2 FQNNGV. The CDR3 reads CASSFDGLAGVTGELFF. As DNA, the CDR3 is TGTGCCAGCAGCTTTGATGGGCTAGCGGGAGTTACCGGGGAGCTGTTTTTT.

J is TRBJ1-2 and V is TRBV7-2; D not certain. V lost 1 base and J lost 8, with 11 bases in between. Germline V CDR1 and CDR2: SGHTA, FQGNSA. There are 13 residues in the CDR3. CDR3 in DNA: TGTGCCAGCAGCTTAGAGTCAGGTCGAGGCTACACCTTC. Its translation: CASSLESGRGYTF. The entire variable domain, with the rest obtained from reference TRBV7-2 and TRBJ1-2, is as follows: GAGVSQSPSNKVTEKGKDVELRCDPISGHTALYWYRQSLGQGLEFLIYFQGNSAPDKSGLPSDRFSAERTGGSVSTLTIQRTQQEDSAVYLCASSLESGRGYTFGSGTRLTVV.

This rearrangement joins TRBV13 to TRBJ1-2; D gene unclear. This CDR3 comprises 12 residues. In germline, CDR1 is PRHDT, CDR2 FYEKMQ (reference sequence). V was pared by 8 bases and J by 0 bases, with 7 bases between. The CDR3 nucleotides are TGTGCCAGCTCCACAGCTAACTATGGCTACACCTTC. Residues: CASSTANYGYTF.

The chain joins TRBV6-1 to TRBJ1-4; the match to TRBD1 covers 8 bases. Trimming took 6 bases from V and 7 from J; bases not matched to a gene: 7. Germline V CDR1 and CDR2: MNHNS, SASEGT. CDR3 size: 14 residues. The CDR3: CASSRQGASEKLFF. DNA of the CDR3: TGTGCCAGCAGCCGTCAGGGGGCCAGTGAAAAACTGTTTTTT.

In its sample, this clone was seen once. V usage is TRBV7-8 and J usage is TRBJ1-5; D remains unclear. Deletions cut 7 bases from V and 0 bases from J, with 7 bases between. The CDR3 is 13 residues long. Germline V gene lookup returns CDR1 SGHVS and CDR2 FQNEAQ. For the CDR3, the DNA is TGTGCCAGCAACCTATATAGCAATCAGCCCCAGCATTTT. It specifies CASNLYSNQPQHF.

This sequence joins TRBV6-5 and TRBJ2-3; D is possibly TRBD2 (6 bases). V gave up 9 bases and J gave up 7 bases, with 17 bases separating them. The germline V gene encodes CDR1 MNHEY and CDR2 SVGAGI. This CDR3 is built from 13 residues. CDR3 sequence: CASGVFGGHTQYF. The CDR3 DNA reads TGTGCCAGTGGGGTGTTCGGGGGACATACGCAGTATTTT.

The chain has TRBV4-1 and TRBJ2-7, with TRBD1 as a possible D gene (5 bases). The V gene lost 3 bases and the J gene lost 6 bases, with 21 bases spanning the gap. This CDR3 region has 16 residues. Per germline, CDR1 MGHRA and CDR2 YSYEKL. As DNA, the CDR3 is TGCGCCAGCAGCCAGACAACAGGCGCTGCCCTTATCGAGCAGTACTTC. Its translation is CASSQTTGAALIEQYF.